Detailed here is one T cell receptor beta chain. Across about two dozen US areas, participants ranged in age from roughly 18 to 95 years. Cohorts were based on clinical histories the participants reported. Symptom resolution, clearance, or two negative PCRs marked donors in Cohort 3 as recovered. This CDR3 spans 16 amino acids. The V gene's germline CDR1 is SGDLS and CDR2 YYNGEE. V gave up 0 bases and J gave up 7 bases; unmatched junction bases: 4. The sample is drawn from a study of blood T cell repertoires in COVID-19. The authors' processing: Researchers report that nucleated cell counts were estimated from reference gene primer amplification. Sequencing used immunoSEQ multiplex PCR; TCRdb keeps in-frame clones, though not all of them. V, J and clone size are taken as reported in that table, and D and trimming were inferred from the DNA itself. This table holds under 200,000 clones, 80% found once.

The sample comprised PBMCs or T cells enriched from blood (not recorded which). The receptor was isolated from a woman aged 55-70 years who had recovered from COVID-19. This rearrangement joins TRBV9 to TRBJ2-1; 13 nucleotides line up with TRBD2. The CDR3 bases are TGTGCCAGCAGCGTAGCTGGGACTAGCGGGGCGAATGAGCAGTTCTTC. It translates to CASSVAGTSGANEQFF.